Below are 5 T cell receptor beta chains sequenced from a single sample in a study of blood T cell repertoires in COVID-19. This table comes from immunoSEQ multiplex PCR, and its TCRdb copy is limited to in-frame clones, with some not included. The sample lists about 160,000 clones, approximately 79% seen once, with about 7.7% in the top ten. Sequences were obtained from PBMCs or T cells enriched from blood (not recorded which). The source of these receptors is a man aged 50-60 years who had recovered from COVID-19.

The CDR3 spells CASSLGAEGTGELFF. The CDR3 DNA follows: TGTGCCAGCAGCTTAGGAGCTGAGGGCACCGGGGAGCTGTTTTTT. The rearrangement uses TRBV7-9 and TRBJ2-2; a possible D gene is TRBD2 (5 bases). The V gene's germline CDR1 is SEHNR and CDR2 FQNEAQ (reference sequence). Trimming took off 1 base at V and 4 bases at J, with 10 bases between the two ends. The CDR3 extends over 15 amino acids. Variable domain in full (rest from reference TRBV7-9 and TRBJ2-2): DTGVSQNPRHKITKRGQNVTFRCDPISEHNRLYWYRQTLGQGPEFLTYFQNEAQLEKSRLLSDRFSAERPKGSFSTLEIQRTEQGDSAMYLCASSLGAEGTGELFFGEGSRLTVL.

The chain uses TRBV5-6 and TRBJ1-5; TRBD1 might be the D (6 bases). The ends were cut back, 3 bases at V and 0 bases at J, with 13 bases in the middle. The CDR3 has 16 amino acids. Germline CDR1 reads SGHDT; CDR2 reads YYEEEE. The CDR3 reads CASSSSGQYSNQPQHF. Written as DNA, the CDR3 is TGTGCCAGCAGCTCCTCAGGACAGTATAGCAATCAGCCCCAGCATTTT.

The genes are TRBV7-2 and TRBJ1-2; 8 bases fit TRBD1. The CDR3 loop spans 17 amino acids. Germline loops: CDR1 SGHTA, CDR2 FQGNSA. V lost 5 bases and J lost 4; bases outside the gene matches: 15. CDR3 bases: TGTGCCAGCAGCCCCAGTCAGGGGGCAAGGGTCGGCTATGGCTACACCTTC. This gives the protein CASSPSQGARVGYGYTF.

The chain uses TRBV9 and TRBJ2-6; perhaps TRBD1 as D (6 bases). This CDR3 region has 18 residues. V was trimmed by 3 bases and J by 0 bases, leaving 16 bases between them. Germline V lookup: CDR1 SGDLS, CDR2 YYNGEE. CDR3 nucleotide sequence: TGTGCCAGCAGCGGAACCTCGGGACACTTCTCTGGGGCCAACGTCCTGACTTTC. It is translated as CASSGTSGHFSGANVLTF.

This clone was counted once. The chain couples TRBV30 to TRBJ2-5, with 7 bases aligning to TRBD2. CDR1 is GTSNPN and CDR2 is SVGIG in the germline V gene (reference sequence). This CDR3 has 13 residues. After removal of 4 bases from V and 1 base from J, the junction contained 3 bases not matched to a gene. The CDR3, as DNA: TGTGCCTGGAACCGACTAGCCCAAGAGACCCAGTACTTC. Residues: CAWNRLAQETQYF.